The 5 T cell receptor beta chains below all came from one sample that was sequenced in a study of shared clonotypes between healthy human individuals. Clones were sequenced by immunoSEQ multiplex PCR, and TCRdb holds only the in-frame ones, with some missing. Among around 1.5 million clones listed, 95% to 99% were seen once. Sequencing was carried out using naive CD4+ T cells sorted from blood. Specified subset: CD45RA+ positively selected. The receptors were sampled from a man between 25 and 39 years old in good health.

The chain combines TRBV5-5 with TRBJ1-5; 9 bases match TRBD1. Germline V lookup: CDR1 SGHKS, CDR2 YYEKEE (reference sequence). J lost 4 bases, V lost 0 bases, and 8 bases had no gene match. There are 17 residues in the CDR3. The CDR3 loop is CASSLGQTGGRNQPQHF. The CDR3 coding sequence is TGTGCCAGCAGCTTGGGCCAAACAGGGGGCCGGAATCAGCCCCAGCATTTT.

On this clone itself: Other nucleotide sequences from this sample produce the same CDR3. The rearrangement links TRBV29-1 to TRBJ2-3; 7 bases are shared with TRBD2. Germline CDR1 is SQVTM and CDR2 is ANQGSEA. The CDR3 totals 14 residues. The V gene end was trimmed by 4 bases and the J gene end by 4 bases; junction bases not matched to a gene: 8. CDR3 sequence reads: CSVVLAGVADTQYF. The CDR3 DNA reads TGCAGCGTTGTCTTGGCGGGAGTGGCAGATACGCAGTATTTT.

The count of this clone is one. The gene calls are TRBV7-2 and TRBJ2-1; the match to TRBD2 covers 11 bases. The V and J ends lost 3 bases and 3 bases, in that order; junction bases with no gene match: 4. The CDR3 loop spans 16 amino acids. CDR1 is SGHTA, CDR2 FQGNSA, per germline. CDR3 amino acids: CASSFSGTSGYNEQFF. DNA of the CDR3: TGTGCCAGCAGCTTTTCCGGGACTAGCGGCTACAATGAGCAGTTCTTC. The whole variable domain, remainder taken from reference TRBV7-2 and TRBJ2-1, is GAGVSQSPSNKVTEKGKDVELRCDPISGHTALYWYRQSLGQGLEFLIYFQGNSAPDKSGLPSDRFSAERTGGSVSTLTIQRTQQEDSAVYLCASSFSGTSGYNEQFFGPGTRLTVL.

The table lists this clone with a few counts. This rearrangement joins TRBV2 to TRBJ1-5, with D hard to call. Trimming pared 5 bases from V and 6 bases from J, leaving 8 bases between. CDR3 length: 12 amino acids. Germline-derived CDR1 and CDR2 are SNHLY and FYNNEI. CDR3 nucleotide sequence: TGTGCCAGCAGTTATGGGGTTCAGCCCCAGCATTTT. Amino acid sequence: CASSYGVQPQHF.

This chain joins TRBV5-6 and TRBJ2-1, with 10 bases aligning to TRBD2. Germline loops: CDR1 SGHDT, CDR2 YYEEEE. J lost 4 bases, V lost 4 bases, and 5 bases had no gene match. The CDR3 loop spans 15 amino acids. The CDR3 reads CASSLTSGDYNEQFF. The CDR3 coding sequence is TGTGCCAGCAGCCTTACTAGCGGGGATTACAATGAGCAGTTCTTC.